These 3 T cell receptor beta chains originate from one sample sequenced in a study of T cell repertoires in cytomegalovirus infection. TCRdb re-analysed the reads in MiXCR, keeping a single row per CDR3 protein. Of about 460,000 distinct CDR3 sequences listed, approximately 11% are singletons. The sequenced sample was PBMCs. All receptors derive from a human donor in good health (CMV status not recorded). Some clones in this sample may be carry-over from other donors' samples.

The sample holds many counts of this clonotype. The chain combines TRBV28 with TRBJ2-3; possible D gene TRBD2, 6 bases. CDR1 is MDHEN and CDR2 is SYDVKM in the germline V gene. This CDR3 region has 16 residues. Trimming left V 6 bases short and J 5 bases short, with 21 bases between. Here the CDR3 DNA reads TGTGCCAGCAGGCCCGCGGGCGGGACCGTGATAGATACGCAGTATTTT. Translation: CASRPAGGTVIDTQYF.

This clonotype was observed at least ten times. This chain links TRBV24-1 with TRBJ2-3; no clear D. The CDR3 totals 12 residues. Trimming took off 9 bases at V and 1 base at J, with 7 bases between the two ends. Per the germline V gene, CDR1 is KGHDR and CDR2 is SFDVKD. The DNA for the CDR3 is TGTGCCACCGCTGGGGGCACAGATACGCAGTATTTT. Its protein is CATAGGTDTQYF.

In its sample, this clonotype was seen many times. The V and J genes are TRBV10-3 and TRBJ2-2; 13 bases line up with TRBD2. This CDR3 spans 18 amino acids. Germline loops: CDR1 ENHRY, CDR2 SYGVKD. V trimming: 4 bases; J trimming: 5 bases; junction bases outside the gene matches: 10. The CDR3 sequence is CAISGQVPGLAGTGELFF. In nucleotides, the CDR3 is TGTGCCATCAGTGGGCAAGTCCCGGGACTAGCGGGAACCGGGGAGCTGTTTTTT.